The clone carrying this T cell receptor (beta chain) was seen more than once but under ten times. These data belong to a study of blood T cell repertoires in COVID-19. Looking at the study overall: Collection of acute and convalescent COVID-19 samples took place in the United States, Italy and Spain. T cells, B-cell-depleted T cells, or PBMCs supplied cDNA or gDNA.

Per the original methods: Estimation of nucleated cell counts relied on the amplification of reference gene primers. Some clones are missing from TCRdb's copy, which holds only in-frame ones; the method was immunoSEQ multiplex PCR. The DNA was the basis for D and trimming; V, J and clone size are from that table. The repertoire holds 70,000 or so clones, with roughly 75% as singletons. The receptor was isolated from a human donor in a cohort sampled during active COVID-19. Sequencing used peripheral blood.

CDR3 nucleotide sequence: TGCGCCAGCAGTGACAGGACTAGCGGGATCCCATGGCCTGAGACCCAGTACTTC. It translates to CASSDRTSGIPWPETQYF. This chain links TRBV10-1 with TRBJ2-5; 12 bases agree with TRBD2. The germline gives CDR1 WNHNN, CDR2 SYGVQD (reference sequence). This CDR3 has 18 amino acids. V was clipped by 3 bases and J by 5 bases; unmatched bases: 13.